This TCR beta chain was recovered during a study of CD8 T cells in ankylosing spondylitis. Overall study results and limits: Roughly eight highly homologous variants made up a TCR beta motif that seemed to typify ankylosing spondylitis blood. Significant enrichment of disease-linked clones was reported in matched ankylosing spondylitis synovial fluid. Disease-linked clones were found to be CD8+ and relatively rare in peripheral blood.

Quantitative barcoded 5'-RACE was used to prepare TCR beta libraries. One entry per CDR3 protein results from TCRdb running MiXCR on the 5' RACE reads. The table includes around 150,000 distinct CDR3 sequences, approximately 7.4% detected once. V lost 4 bases, J lost 7 bases, and 10 bases lay in between. The CDR3 length is 12 residues. Germline loops: CDR1 MDHEN, CDR2 SYDVKM. There are many counts of this clonotype. Its antigen remains unknown. Sequencing was carried out using blood, either unsorted or a sorted T cell fraction (not recorded which). This clonotype originated in a female donor with ankylosing spondylitis or in good health (not recorded which). The chain employs TRBV28 and TRBJ2-5; tentative D call: TRBD2 (5 bases). In DNA, the CDR3 is TGTGCCAGCAGTTCCTCTCGGGGGACCCAGTACTTC. Translated, it gives CASSSSRGTQYF.